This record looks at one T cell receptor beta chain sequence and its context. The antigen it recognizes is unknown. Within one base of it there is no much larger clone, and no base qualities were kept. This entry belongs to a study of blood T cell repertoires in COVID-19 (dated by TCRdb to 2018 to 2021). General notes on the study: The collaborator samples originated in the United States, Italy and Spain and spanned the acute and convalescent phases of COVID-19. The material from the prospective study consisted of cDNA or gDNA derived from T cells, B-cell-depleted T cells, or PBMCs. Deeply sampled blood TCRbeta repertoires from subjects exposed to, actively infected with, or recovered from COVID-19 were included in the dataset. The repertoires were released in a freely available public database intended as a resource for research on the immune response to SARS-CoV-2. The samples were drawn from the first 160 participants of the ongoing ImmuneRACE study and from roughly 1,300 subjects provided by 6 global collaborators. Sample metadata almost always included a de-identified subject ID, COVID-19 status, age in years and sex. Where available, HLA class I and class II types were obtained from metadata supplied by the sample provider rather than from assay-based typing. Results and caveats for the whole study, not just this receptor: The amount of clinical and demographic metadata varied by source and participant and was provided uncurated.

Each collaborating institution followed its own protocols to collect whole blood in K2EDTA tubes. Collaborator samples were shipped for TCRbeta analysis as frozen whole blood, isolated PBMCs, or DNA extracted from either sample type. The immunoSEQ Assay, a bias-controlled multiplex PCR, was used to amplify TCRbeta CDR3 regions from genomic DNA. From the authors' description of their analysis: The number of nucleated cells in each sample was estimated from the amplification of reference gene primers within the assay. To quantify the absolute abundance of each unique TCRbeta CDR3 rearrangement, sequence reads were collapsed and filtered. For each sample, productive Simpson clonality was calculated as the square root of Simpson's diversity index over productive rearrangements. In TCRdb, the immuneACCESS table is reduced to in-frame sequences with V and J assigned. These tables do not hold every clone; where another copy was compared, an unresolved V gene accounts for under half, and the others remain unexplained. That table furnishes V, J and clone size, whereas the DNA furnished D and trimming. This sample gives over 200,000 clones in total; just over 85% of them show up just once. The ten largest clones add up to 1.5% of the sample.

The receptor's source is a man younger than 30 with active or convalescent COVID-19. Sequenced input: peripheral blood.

The encoded CDR3 is CASSQESARETGGSGNTIYF. In nucleotides, the sequence is TGCGCCAGCAGCCAAGAGTCGGCCCGCGAGACAGGGGGCTCCGGAAACACCATATATTTT. The V and J segments used are TRBV4-1 and TRBJ1-3; a stretch of 10 junction bases matches TRBD1. CDR1 and CDR2 (MGHRA, YSYEKL) derive from the germline V gene. After removal of 0 bases from V and 4 bases from J, the junction retains 15 bases not matched to a gene. The CDR3 covers 20 residues, taking in both the cysteine and the phenylalanine. Only the CDR3 region is kept as DNA, spanning 60 bases read in frame from base 1.